This paragraph reports one T cell receptor (beta chain). Antigen specificity is unknown. The PCR had 60 Vbeta and 13 Jbeta primers. Measured with immunoSEQ multiplex PCR; TCRdb has only the in-frame clones, and not every one. The sample shows some 93,000 clones, around a tenth of them seen only once. This entry comes from a study of cytomegalovirus exposure and HLA in healthy donors. General study points: Judged likely to be a sequencing artifact was a cluster of highly shared sequence variants. Researchers reported from a later analysis that most CMV-associated TCR beta chains appeared HLA-restricted.

Unrecorded immune exposures were likely, despite nominal health at sampling. Trimming pared 5 bases from V and 3 bases from J, leaving 10 bases between. This CDR3 spans 13 amino acids. Germline loops: CDR1 SGHTA, CDR2 FQGTGA. The sample consisted of PBMCs. The sequence was collected from a man aged 45 to 65 in good health and CMV-seropositive. The chain links TRBV7-3 to TRBJ1-1; no reliable D call. The CDR3: CASSLDSYTEAFF. In DNA form, the CDR3 reads TGTGCCAGCAGCCTCGATAGTTACACTGAAGCTTTCTTT.